Following are 30 T cell receptor beta chains from one sample sequenced in a study of T-cell reconstitution after alpha-beta-depleted transplantation in children. Unique molecular identifiers were used in preparing the TCRbeta library. Using its own MiXCR run on the PCR reads, TCRdb lists one record per CDR3 protein. The table includes 230,000 or so distinct CDR3 sequences, approximately 12% detected once. The sequences come from PBMCs from the stem cell graft donor, collected from the stem cell graft. All receptors derive from a human donor who donated a stem cell graft to a child with acute lymphoblastic leukemia.

DNA for the CDR3: TGTGCCAGCAGCGTAGCCCAGGGGTCCTACGAGCAGTACTTC. Protein: CASSVAQGSYEQYF. The chain combines TRBV9 with TRBJ2-7, with D possibly being TRBD1 (6 bases). The V end was cut by 0 bases, the J end by 1 base, with 8 bases between. Germline CDR1 SGDLS, CDR2 YYNGEE. The CDR3 is 14 residues long.

There are many counts of this clonotype. J is TRBJ1-1 and V is TRBV27; 8 bases fit TRBD1. Per the germline V gene, CDR1 is MNHEY and CDR2 is SMNVEV (reference sequence). The V and J ends lost 5 bases and 6 bases, in that order; junction bases with no gene match: 11. CDR3 size: 15 residues. The CDR3 DNA reads as TGTGCCAGCAGTAGAAAAACAGGGGGGGTGGCTGAAGCTTTCTTT. Protein: CASSRKTGGVAEAFF.

This clonotype appeared a single time. It may be a read error: a sequence one base away is much more abundant. CDR3 amino acids: CGARDRTAFNQPQHF. CDR3 coding DNA: TGCGGTGCTAGAGATCGGACAGCCTTCAATCAGCCCCAGCATTTT. This sequence joins TRBV20-1 and TRBJ1-5; weak D call: TRBD1 (6 bases). CDR3 size: 15 residues. CDR1 DFQATT and CDR2 SNEGSKA come from the germline V gene (reference sequence).

This clonotype was detected ten times or more. CDR3 nucleotide sequence: TGCAGTGCCCAAACGACCCTGTACAATGAGCAGTTCTTC. It specifies CSAQTTLYNEQFF. The chain combines TRBV20-1 with TRBJ2-1; D not certain. From germline, CDR1 is DFQATT and CDR2 SNEGSKA (reference sequence). V gave up 6 bases and J gave up 4 bases, with 13 bases separating them. This CDR3 region has 13 residues.

This clonotype was seen ten or more times. V gene TRBV5-1 combines with J gene TRBJ2-1, with 8 bases lining up with TRBD2. V gave up 7 bases and J gave up 3 bases; unmatched junction bases: 9. CDR1 and CDR2 from the germline V gene are SGHRS and YFSETQ. The CDR3 covers 15 residues. In nucleotides, the CDR3 is TGCGCCAGCGGCTCACTAGCGGAGAACTACAATGAGCAGTTCTTC. Translation: CASGSLAENYNEQFF. The whole variable domain, remainder taken from reference TRBV5-1 and TRBJ2-1, is KAGVTQTPRYLIKTRGQQVTLSCSPISGHRSVSWYQQTPGQGLQFLFEYFSETQRNKGNFPGRFSGRQFSNSRSEMNVSTLELGDSALYLCASGSLAENYNEQFFGPGTRLTVL.

This clonotype has a count of ten or more. The J gene is TRBJ2-2, the V gene TRBV6-1; D could derive from TRBD1 or TRBD2 (6 bases each). Trimming removed 9 bases from V and 6 bases from J, with 23 bases in between. The germline CDR1 and CDR2 sequences are MNHNS and SASEGT. The CDR3 has 16 residues. As DNA, the CDR3 is TGTGCCAGTATCCCGGGGGACATGGTGGCCCCCGGGGAGCTGTTTTTT. This translates into CASIPGDMVAPGELFF.

This clonotype was counted many times. For the CDR3, the DNA is TGTGCCAGCAGCCTCCAGACAAGTTACGAGCAGTACTTC. This codes for CASSLQTSYEQYF. J is TRBJ2-7 and V is TRBV7-2; D remains unclear. V was shortened by 5 bases and J by 4 bases, with 12 bases between the two germline ends. This CDR3 region has 13 residues. CDR1 is SGHTA and CDR2 is FQGNSA in the germline V gene. The variable domain in full, with the rest retrieved from reference TRBV7-2 and TRBJ2-7, is GAGVSQSPSNKVTEKGKDVELRCDPISGHTALYWYRQSLGQGLEFLIYFQGNSAPDKSGLPSDRFSAERTGGSVSTLTIQRTQQEDSAVYLCASSLQTSYEQYFGPGTRLTVT.

Ten or more counts support this clonotype. This chain links TRBV20-1 with TRBJ2-4; D possibly matches TRBD1 or TRBD2 (6 bases each). The CDR3 length is 16 residues. Per germline, CDR1 DFQATT and CDR2 SNEGSKA (reference sequence). V gave up 3 bases and J gave up 7 bases, with 22 bases separating them. DNA for the CDR3: TGCAGTGCTAGGGGGTGGGACAATCTCGCGGGGAACATTCAGTACTTC. Its translation is CSARGWDNLAGNIQYF.

This chain links TRBV10-3 with TRBJ2-1; tentatively, D is TRBD1 (6 bases). This CDR3 is built from 12 residues. In germline, CDR1 is ENHRY, CDR2 SYGVKD. Trimming stripped 6 bases from V and 10 bases from J, with 13 bases between. The CDR3 is CAIRPTGREQFF. The CDR3, as DNA: TGTGCCATCAGGCCAACAGGGCGCGAGCAGTTCTTC.

This clonotype appeared many times. This chain joins TRBV10-3 and TRBJ2-7; tentatively, D is TRBD2 (5 bases). This CDR3 has 15 amino acids. V was trimmed by 3 bases and J by 3 bases, leaving 15 bases between them. Germline V gene lookup returns CDR1 ENHRY and CDR2 SYGVKD. CDR3 loop: CAISEGSSPIYEQYF. For the CDR3, the DNA is TGTGCCATCAGTGAAGGGAGCAGTCCCATCTACGAGCAGTACTTC.

This clonotype was seen just once. The genes are TRBV30 and TRBJ2-7; unclear D gene. V was shortened by 0 bases and J by 6 bases, with 9 bases between the two germline ends. This CDR3 contains 12 residues. Germline-derived CDR1 and CDR2 are GTSNPN and SVGIG (reference sequence). The DNA of the CDR3 is TGTGCCTGGAGTGTGTCCCCAACCGAGCAGTACTTC. This sequence encodes CAWSVSPTEQYF. The variable domain in full, completed from reference TRBV30 and TRBJ2-7, reads SQTIHQWPATLVQPVGSPLSLECTVEGTSNPNLYWYRQAAGRGLQLLFYSVGIGQISSEVPQNLSASRPQDRQFILSSKKLLLSDSGFYLCAWSVSPTEQYFGPGTRLTVT.

Ten or more counts support this clonotype. The chain carries TRBV6-5 and TRBJ2-5, with 11 bases that match TRBD1. In germline, CDR1 is MNHEY, CDR2 SVGAGI. The CDR3 has 14 residues. V gave up 4 bases and J gave up 5 bases; unmatched junction bases: 3. The CDR3 protein is CASSSGTGGETQYF. CDR3 bases: TGTGCCAGCAGTTCCGGGACAGGGGGGGAGACCCAGTACTTC.

This clonotype was picked up many times. The chain recombines TRBV18 with TRBJ1-1; the D gene is possibly TRBD1 (5 bases). This CDR3 region has 15 residues. The V gene lost 1 base and the J gene lost 6 bases, with 15 bases spanning the gap. CDR1 and CDR2 (germline): KGHSH, LQKENI. CDR3 nucleotides: TGTGCCAGCTCACCACAACGGCAGGGTGAGTCTGAAGCTTTCTTT. It specifies CASSPQRQGESEAFF.

This clonotype has a count of ten or more. The chain uses TRBV5-1 and TRBJ1-3, with a weak D call TRBD1 (6 bases). The CDR3 is 15 amino acids. The ends were cut back, 6 bases at V and 1 base at J, with 14 bases in the middle. Looked up from germline, CDR1 is SGHRS and CDR2 is YFSETQ. The CDR3 sequence: CASKSAGDSGNTIYF. As DNA, the CDR3 is TGCGCCAGCAAATCCGCAGGGGATTCTGGAAACACCATATATTTT.

This clonotype was seen many times. The chain couples TRBV27 to TRBJ2-7, with 7 bases lining up with TRBD2. Trimming cost V 8 bases and J 0 bases; bases outside gene matches: 4. Looked up from germline, CDR1 is MNHEY and CDR2 is SMNVEV (reference sequence). The CDR3 has 13 amino acids. The CDR3 nucleotides are TGTGCCAGCGGGGGGGGTTACTCCTACGAGCAGTACTTC. It specifies CASGGGYSYEQYF.

This clonotype was seen at least ten times. The genes are TRBV7-9 and TRBJ2-3; the D is unclear. Germline lookup yields CDR1 SEHNR and CDR2 FQNEAQ (reference sequence). Trimming took off 10 bases at V and 0 bases at J, with 5 bases between the two ends. CDR3 length equals 11 residues. This CDR3 reads CATTSTDTQYF. CDR3 bases: TGTGCCACCACCAGCACAGATACGCAGTATTTT.

In this sample, this clonotype turned up many times. The V call is TRBV7-2, the J call TRBJ1-5; D perhaps matches TRBD1 (5 bases). CDR3 size: 12 residues. The V gene lost 2 bases and the J gene lost 7 bases, with 6 bases spanning the gap. Germline V gives CDR1 SGHTA, CDR2 FQGNSA. CDR3 loop: CASSLRGQPQHF. The CDR3 DNA reads as TGTGCCAGCAGCTTAAGGGGACAGCCCCAGCATTTT.

This clonotype has ten or more counts. The V and J genes are TRBV28 and TRBJ2-1; D gene uncertain. The germline gives CDR1 MDHEN, CDR2 SYDVKM. The V gene lost 3 bases and the J gene lost 9 bases, with 15 bases spanning the gap. The CDR3 totals 14 residues. In DNA form, the CDR3 reads TGTGCCAGCAGTTTCTTTGGGCAGCGACCTGAGCAGTTCTTC. Translating gives CASSFFGQRPEQFF.

This clonotype was detected a few times. The chain couples TRBV5-1 to TRBJ2-7, with TRBD1 identical over 9 bases. The trim removed 3 bases at V and 5 bases at J, leaving 9 bases unmatched. The germline V gene encodes CDR1 SGHRS and CDR2 YFSETQ. This CDR3 contains 15 residues. The CDR3 DNA reads as TGCGCCAGCAGCTCCTGGGACAGGGTGGGGGACGAGCAGTACTTC. It yields the protein CASSSWDRVGDEQYF.

This clonotype has at least ten counts. This sequence joins TRBV6-5 and TRBJ2-2, with 7 nucleotides matching TRBD1. Germline CDR1 is MNHEY and CDR2 is SVGAGI. After removal of 5 bases from V and 4 bases from J, the junction contained 10 bases not matched to a gene. The CDR3 consists of 16 residues. The CDR3 sequence is CASSRSTGAGTGELFF. The CDR3 nucleotides read TGTGCCAGCAGTCGCTCCACAGGGGCCGGCACCGGGGAGCTGTTTTTT.

The J gene is TRBJ2-7, the V gene TRBV12-3 or TRBV12-4; D unclear. This CDR3 has 13 residues. Trimming took 2 bases from V and 6 from J, leaving 11 bases between them. The chain's CDR3 is CASSLSVGPEQYF. The CDR3, as DNA: TGTGCCAGCAGTTTATCGGTAGGGCCCGAGCAGTACTTC.

There are many counts of this clonotype. This chain connects TRBV7-2 to TRBJ2-3; weak D call: TRBD1 (5 bases). Looked up from germline, CDR1 is SGHTA and CDR2 is FQGNSA. This CDR3 has 14 residues. V was trimmed by 3 bases and J by 4 bases, leaving 11 bases between them. The CDR3 protein is CASSFGQGPDTQYF. In DNA form, the CDR3 reads TGTGCCAGCAGCTTTGGGCAGGGCCCAGATACGCAGTATTTT. Based on the CDR3 plus reference TRBV7-2 and TRBJ2-3, the full variable domain is GAGVSQSPSNKVTEKGKDVELRCDPISGHTALYWYRQSLGQGLEFLIYFQGNSAPDKSGLPSDRFSAERTGGSVSTLTIQRTQQEDSAVYLCASSFGQGPDTQYFGPGTRLTVL.

This rearrangement joins TRBV18 to TRBJ1-2, with D unclear. The length of the CDR3 is 14 residues. Between the trimmed V and J ends, which lost 2 bases and 6 bases, there was a span of 13 bases. CDR1 is KGHSH, CDR2 LQKENI, per germline. The CDR3 reads CASSPAPRGNGYTF. The CDR3 region has the DNA TGTGCCAGCTCACCAGCCCCGAGAGGGAATGGCTACACCTTC.

The CDR3 spells CASSLGNGQPQHF. The CDR3 DNA reads TGTGCCAGCAGCTTAGGGAACGGTCAGCCCCAGCATTTT. The rearrangement uses TRBV7-2 and TRBJ1-5, with unresolved D. The CDR3 is 13 residues long. Trimming removed 1 base at V and 6 bases at J, with 7 bases between. Germline V gene sequence: CDR1 SGHTA, CDR2 FQGNSA.

The chain links TRBV2 to TRBJ1-2, with D maybe TRBD1 (6 bases). Germline-derived CDR1 and CDR2 are SNHLY and FYNNEI. The ends were cut back, 8 bases at V and 2 bases at J, with 18 bases in the middle. This CDR3 contains 15 residues. The CDR3 sequence is CASCPLLQGNYGYTF. Written as DNA, the CDR3 is TGTGCCAGCTGTCCCCTCCTCCAGGGGAACTATGGCTACACCTTC.

The rearrangement links TRBV5-1 to TRBJ2-3, with D maybe TRBD1 (7 bases). Germline V lookup: CDR1 SGHRS, CDR2 YFSETQ. The CDR3 length is 14 residues. V lost 0 bases, J lost 7 bases, and 12 bases lay in between. CDR3 sequence (DNA): TGCGCCAGCAGCTTGGCGCAGGGGGGATATACGCAGTATTTT. Its translation is CASSLAQGGYTQYF.

This clonotype was seen at least ten times. The V gene is TRBV6-1, the J gene TRBJ2-7; D uncertain. The CDR3 has 11 residues. CDR1 MNHNS and CDR2 SASEGT come from the germline V gene. V lost 4 bases and J lost 12, with 13 bases in between. This CDR3 reads CASSGIGAPYF. The CDR3 nucleotides are TGTGCCAGCAGTGGCATAGGTGCCCCGTACTTC.

This clonotype was seen many times. The rearrangement uses TRBV20-1 and TRBJ2-4; D may be TRBD1 (6 bases). The ends were cut back, 2 bases at V and 0 bases at J, with 14 bases in the middle. The CDR3 is made up of 16 amino acids. CDR1 is DFQATT, CDR2 SNEGSKA, per germline (reference sequence). This CDR3 is CSARKTGRLAKNIQYF. The CDR3 bases are TGCAGTGCTAGAAAAACAGGGAGACTAGCCAAAAACATTCAGTACTTC.

This clonotype has ten or more counts. The junction departs from the called germline gene at one end, perhaps through a read error. The chain couples TRBV5-1 to TRBJ2-2, with D perhaps matching TRBD2 (6 bases). CDR3 size: 15 residues. Germline values: CDR1 SGHRS, CDR2 YFSETQ. CDR3 sequence (DNA): TGCGCCAGCACCTTGTCGGGGGCGAACACCGGGGAGCTGTTTTTT. As protein: CASTLSGANTGELFF.

This clonotype has a count of ten or more. The V and J genes are TRBV4-3 and TRBJ1-1, with TRBD1 as a possible D gene (6 bases). Trimming pared 0 bases from V and 6 bases from J, leaving 14 bases between. There are 15 residues in the CDR3. Germline V lookup: CDR1 LGHNA, CDR2 YSLEER. As DNA, the CDR3 is TGCGCCAGCAGCCAAGATCGGGAGGGGGTCCCTGAAGCTTTCTTT. The encoded protein is CASSQDREGVPEAFF.